This is a list of T cell receptor beta chains from one sample in a study of beta chain features in type 1 diabetes. Sequencing was performed with immunoSEQ multiplex PCR; in TCRdb, only in-frame clones are kept and a portion is missing. In the table there are hundreds of thousands of clones, roughly 12% of which are singletons. The sample comprised naive CD4+ T cells from blood. These receptors originate from a man in his late teens or twenties with type 1 diabetes. Each CDR3 is given with its conserved first and last residue. The D gene is left open where the match is weak. Only part of the rows carry a size: once, few, many, or a class if the clone is expanded.

V: TRBV4-1; D: .; size: few; J: TRBJ1-5; DNA: TGCGCCAGCAGCCAACACAATCGTTCGGGGGGCGCGCCCCAGCATTTT; CDR3: CASSQHNRSGGAPQHF
V: TRBV15; D: TRBD1; size: .; J: TRBJ1-2; DNA: TGTGCCACCAGTAATACCGGGACAGGGGGTCTCTATGGCTACACCTTC; CDR3: CATSNTGTGGLYGYTF
V: TRBV30; D: .; size: few; J: TRBJ1-1; DNA: TGTGCCTGGAGTGTAAATGCGAACACTGAAGCTTTCTTT; CDR3: CAWSVNANTEAFF
V: TRBV19; D: .; size: .; J: TRBJ1-5; DNA: TGTGCCAGTATTTCAGGGTATGGGGGTCAGCCCCAGCATTTT; CDR3: CASISGYGGQPQHF
V: TRBV28; D: .; size: few; J: TRBJ2-1; DNA: TGTGCCAGCAGTTCGACTTACAATGAGCAGTTCTTC; CDR3: CASSSTYNEQFF
V: TRBV10-3; D: TRBD2; size: .; J: TRBJ2-1; DNA: TGTGCCATCAGTGAGTCTCCGGGACTGCGGGAGAGTGAGCAGTTCTTC; CDR3: CAISESPGLRESEQFF
V: TRBV18; D: .; size: few; J: TRBJ2-7; DNA: TGTGCCAGCTCACCACCGGGACATCTTTACGAGCAGTACTTC; CDR3: CASSPPGHLYEQYF
V: TRBV18; D: .; size: .; J: TRBJ1-2; DNA: TGTGCCAGCTCACCACAGGGGGTTATAACTAACTATGGCTACACCTTC; CDR3: CASSPQGVITNYGYTF
V: TRBV13; D: .; size: few; J: TRBJ1-2; DNA: TGTGCCAGCAGCTCACAGGGAGTCTATGGCTACACCTTC; CDR3: CASSSQGVYGYTF
V: TRBV25-1; D: .; size: .; J: TRBJ1-1; DNA: TGTGCCAGCAGTGAATCGGGGTCTAGGGGGAAGGAAGCTTTCTTT; CDR3: CASSESGSRGKEAFF
V: TRBV27; D: .; size: few; J: TRBJ2-1; DNA: TGTGCCAGCAGTTCCCCCCCGGAATCCAATGAGCAGTTCTTC; CDR3: CASSSPPESNEQFF
V: TRBV6-5; D: .; size: few; J: TRBJ2-4; DNA: TGTGCCAGCAGTTACTCTGGCGGCATTCAGTACTTC; CDR3: CASSYSGGIQYF
V: TRBV19; D: .; size: .; J: TRBJ1-2; DNA: TGTGCCAGTAGTATATACCTGGCCGGGGCTTATGGCTACACCTTC; CDR3: CASSIYLAGAYGYTF
V: TRBV6-5; D: .; size: .; J: TRBJ1-5; DNA: TGTGCCAGCAGTTACTCGAGGGGTAGCAATCAGCCCCAGCATTTT; CDR3: CASSYSRGSNQPQHF
V: TRBV5-1; D: .; size: .; J: TRBJ1-1; DNA: TGCGCCAGCAGCTCCCTAGGGCAGTTGAACACTGAAGCTTTCTTT; CDR3: CASSSLGQLNTEAFF